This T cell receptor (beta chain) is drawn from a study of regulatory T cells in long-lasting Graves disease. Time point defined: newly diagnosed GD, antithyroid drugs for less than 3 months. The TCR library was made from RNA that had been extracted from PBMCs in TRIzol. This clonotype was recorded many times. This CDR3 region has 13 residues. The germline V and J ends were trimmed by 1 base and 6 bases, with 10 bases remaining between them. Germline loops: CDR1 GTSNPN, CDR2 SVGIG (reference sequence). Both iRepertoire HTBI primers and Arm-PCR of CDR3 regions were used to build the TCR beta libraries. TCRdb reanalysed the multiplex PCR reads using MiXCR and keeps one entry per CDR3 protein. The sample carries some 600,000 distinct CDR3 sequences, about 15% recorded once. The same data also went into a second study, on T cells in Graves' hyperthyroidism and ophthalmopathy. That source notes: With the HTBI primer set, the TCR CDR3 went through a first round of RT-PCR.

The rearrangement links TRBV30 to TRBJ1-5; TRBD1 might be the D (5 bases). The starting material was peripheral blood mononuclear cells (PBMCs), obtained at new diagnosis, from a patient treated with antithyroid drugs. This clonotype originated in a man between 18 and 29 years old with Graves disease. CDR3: CAWSAGEAQPQHF. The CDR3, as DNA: TGTGCCTGGAGTGCGGGGGAGGCTCAGCCCCAGCATTTT.